Following are 21 T cell receptor beta chains from one sample sequenced in a study of T cells in tuberculosis. Cells were sorted from thawed PBMC rested overnight and stained with GMM-loaded CD1B tetramer, viability dye and anti-CD3. C32 glucose monomycolate from Rhodococcus equi was loaded onto the CD1B tetramers. Using immunoSEQ multiplex PCR, the repertoire was profiled, and TCRdb retains in-frame clones only, with some absent. The repertoire has approximately 100,000 clones, roughly 90% of them found once; the top ten carry over 1.5%. Sequences were obtained from CD1b-GMM tetramer-negative cells sorted from PBMCs. Every receptor here comes from an adult woman with latent tuberculosis.

This clone has only a few counts. The gene calls are TRBV6-6 and TRBJ1-4, with a possible D match to TRBD1 (6 bases). The V gene lost 7 bases and the J gene lost 8 bases, with 14 bases spanning the gap. There are 13 residues in the CDR3. Per the germline V gene, CDR1 is MNHNY and CDR2 is SVGAGI (reference sequence). The CDR3 coding sequence is TGTGCCAGCACGGCCACAGGGTACGAAAAACTGTTTTTT. Protein sequence: CASTATGYEKLFF.

This CDR3 is CASSHSRDRLHETQYF. In DNA form, the CDR3 reads TGTGCCAGCAGTCACTCCCGGGACAGGCTCCACGAGACCCAGTACTTC. V usage is TRBV7-8 and J usage is TRBJ2-5, with 8 bases aligning to TRBD1. The CDR3 totals 16 residues. From germline, CDR1 is SGHVS and CDR2 FQNEAQ. J lost 5 bases, V lost 6 bases, and 14 bases had no gene match.

The CDR3 here is CASSSKTDTQYF. The CDR3 DNA is TGTGCCAGCAGTAGCAAAACAGATACGCAGTATTTT. The chain employs TRBV28 and TRBJ2-3, with no clear D. Germline CDR1 reads MDHEN; CDR2 reads SYDVKM. The CDR3 runs 12 residues. Between the trimmed V and J ends, which lost 5 bases and 3 bases, there was a span of 6 bases.

The chain uses TRBV5-1 and TRBJ1-1, with D possibly matching TRBD1 (6 bases). This CDR3 has 13 residues. V lost 4 bases and J lost 5, with 12 bases in between. Germline CDR1 is SGHRS and CDR2 is YFSETQ. This CDR3 is CASSLSQGTEAFF. Here the CDR3 DNA reads TGCGCCAGCAGCCTGTCTCAGGGGACTGAAGCTTTCTTT.

J is TRBJ2-2 and V is TRBV7-8; D is perhaps TRBD1 (5 bases). The V end lost 0 bases, the J end lost 6 bases, and 26 bases lay between the germline ends. CDR1 and CDR2 (germline): SGHVS, FQNEAQ. The CDR3 extends over 20 amino acids. The CDR3: CASSLAVIPPRAGIAGELFF. CDR3 bases: TGTGCCAGCAGCTTAGCTGTGATTCCGCCCAGGGCAGGGATCGCCGGGGAGCTGTTTTTT.

The chain couples TRBV11-2 to TRBJ1-6; D gene uncertain. Germline CDR1 is SGHAT and CDR2 is FQNNGV. Trimming removed 1 base from V and 10 bases from J, with 8 bases in between. This CDR3 has 13 amino acids. CDR3 nucleotides: TGTGCCAGCAGCTTAGGAGGGTTATCACCCCTCCACTTT. Translated: CASSLGGLSPLHF.

The V gene is TRBV27, the J gene TRBJ1-6; D possibly corresponds to TRBD1 (6 bases). The CDR3 length is 16 residues. Germline-derived CDR1 and CDR2 are MNHEY and SMNVEV (reference sequence). V lost 3 bases and J lost 0, with 9 bases in between. The CDR3 DNA sequence: TGTGCCAGCAGTTTTGGGGGCAGCTCCTATAATTCACCCCTCCACTTT. Its translation: CASSFGGSSYNSPLHF.

This chain joins TRBV7-2 and TRBJ2-5; 7 bases match TRBD1. Trimming at V came to 1 base and at J to 1 base, leaving 3 bases not matched to a gene. Germline values: CDR1 SGHTA, CDR2 FQGNSA. The CDR3 is 15 residues long. The CDR3: CASSLVGQVQETQYF. For the CDR3, the DNA is TGTGCCAGCAGCTTAGTTGGACAGGTCCAAGAGACCCAGTACTTC. Looking up the rest from reference TRBV7-2 and TRBJ2-5 gives the full variable domain: GAGVSQSPSNKVTEKGKDVELRCDPISGHTALYWYRQSLGQGLEFLIYFQGNSAPDKSGLPSDRFSAERTGGSVSTLTIQRTQQEDSAVYLCASSLVGQVQETQYFGPGTRLLVL.

The chain recombines TRBV27 with TRBJ1-2, with 7 bases lining up with TRBD1. Germline lookup yields CDR1 MNHEY and CDR2 SMNVEV (reference sequence). The CDR3 length is 19 residues. After removal of 2 bases from V and 5 bases from J, the junction contained 20 bases not matched to a gene. CDR3 sequence reads: CASSLPRDRPLPENYGYTF. Here the CDR3 DNA reads TGTGCCAGCAGTTTACCCCGGGACAGACCCCTGCCGGAGAATTATGGCTACACCTTC.

This chain links TRBV5-1 with TRBJ2-3; 12 nucleotides line up with TRBD2. The ends lost 3 bases at V and 6 bases at J; junction bases unmatched: 8. CDR1 and CDR2 from the germline V gene are SGHRS and YFSETQ. The CDR3 contains 16 residues. CDR3 DNA sequence: TGCGCCAGCAGCTGGACACTAGCGGGGGGCCCCGATACGCAGTATTTT. Protein sequence: CASSWTLAGGPDTQYF.

A single count supports this clone. This chain links TRBV19 with TRBJ2-2; a weak D match, TRBD2 (6 bases). The CDR3 length is 15 residues. The V and J ends lost 4 bases and 1 base respectively, with 10 bases between them. CDR1 LNHDA and CDR2 SQIVND come from the germline V gene (reference sequence). The CDR3 nucleotides are TGTGCCAGTAGTAGAATAGCGGAGAACACCGGGGAGCTGTTTTTT. This translates into CASSRIAENTGELFF.

CDR3: CASRDSGGARTGELFF. The DNA for the CDR3 is TGCGCCAGCAGGGATAGCGGGGGGGCCCGGACCGGGGAGCTGTTTTTT. The chain combines TRBV4-1 with TRBJ2-2, with TRBD2 matching 11 bases. Germline-derived CDR1 and CDR2 are MGHRA and YSYEKL. Trimming took 6 bases from V and 5 from J; bases not matched to a gene: 8. CDR3 length equals 16 residues.

The rearrangement links TRBV10-2 to TRBJ2-2; TRBD2 matches 9 bases. The J segment lost 5 bases and the V segment lost 8 bases, leaving 6 bases of the junction unmatched. This CDR3 spans 14 amino acids. CDR1 is WSHSY and CDR2 is SAAADI in the germline V gene. The CDR3 DNA sequence: TGCGCCAGCGGACCCCTAGCGGGGACCGGGGAGCTGTTTTTT. Amino acid sequence: CASGPLAGTGELFF.

V is TRBV7-2 and J is TRBJ2-5; D might be TRBD2 (7 bases). Per the germline V gene, CDR1 is SGHTA and CDR2 is FQGNSA. Trimming took 5 bases from V and 5 from J, leaving 15 bases between them. This CDR3 contains 14 residues. CDR3 in DNA: TGTGCCAGCAGCGGGGGGGCCGGGTGGGAGACCCAGTACTTC. Its translation: CASSGGAGWETQYF.

The table lists this clone with a count of one. The V call is TRBV16, the J call TRBJ2-1; 11 nucleotides line up with TRBD2. Trimming at V came to 4 bases and at J to 9 bases, leaving 5 bases not matched to a gene. The CDR3 runs to 14 residues. The germline V gene has CDR1 KGHSY and CDR2 FQNENV. The CDR3 DNA sequence: TGTGCCAGCAGCCTAGCGGGGGGGCCAATTGAGCAGTTCTTC. Translating gives CASSLAGGPIEQFF.

The chain joins TRBV5-1 to TRBJ1-5; D is uncertain. Germline CDR1 is SGHRS and CDR2 is YFSETQ. The germline V and J ends were trimmed by 0 bases and 3 bases, with 7 bases remaining between them. This CDR3 has 14 residues. The CDR3 is CASSLGQNNQPQHF. In nucleotides, the CDR3 is TGCGCCAGCAGCTTGGGGCAGAACAATCAGCCCCAGCATTTT.

The V and J genes are TRBV27 and TRBJ1-6, with TRBD1 identical over 10 bases. The CDR3 is 16 amino acids. Per the germline V gene, CDR1 is MNHEY and CDR2 is SMNVEV (reference sequence). V shed 5 bases and J 8 bases; nucleotides not matched to a gene: 9. CDR3 DNA sequence: TGTGCCAGCAGTCTAGGGACAGGGGAATGGGATTCACCCCTCCACTTT. It translates to CASSLGTGEWDSPLHF.

The chain recombines TRBV19 with TRBJ1-4; the D is unclear. V lost 8 bases and J 5 bases, leaving 9 bases between the germline ends. The CDR3 length is 12 residues. The germline V gene encodes CDR1 LNHDA and CDR2 SQIVND (reference sequence). The CDR3 nucleotides read TGTGCCAGTGGCCCCAGAAATGAAAAACTGTTTTTT. It encodes CASGPRNEKLFF.

The J gene is TRBJ1-5, the V gene TRBV6-1; D remains ambiguous. The CDR3 has 14 amino acids. CDR1 and CDR2 from the germline V gene are MNHNS and SASEGT. Between the trimmed V and J ends, which lost 1 base and 0 bases, there was a span of 4 bases. The DNA of the CDR3 is TGTGCCAGCAGTGAAGGCTATAGCAATCAGCCCCAGCATTTT. Its protein is CASSEGYSNQPQHF.

This CDR3 reads CASSRGDGSSYNSPLHF. As DNA, the CDR3 is TGTGCCAGTAGTAGGGGGGACGGAAGCTCCTATAATTCACCCCTCCACTTT. The rearrangement links TRBV19 to TRBJ1-6; D possibly corresponds to TRBD1 (5 bases). The germline V gene has CDR1 LNHDA and CDR2 SQIVND (reference sequence). The CDR3 loop spans 17 amino acids. V lost 4 bases to trimming and J lost 0 bases, with 13 bases between them.

This clone was detected only once. The rearrangement links TRBV6-5 to TRBJ2-7; 7 positions match TRBD1. CDR3 length: 14 residues. J lost 3 bases, V lost 8 bases, and 10 bases had no gene match. The germline CDR1 and CDR2 sequences are MNHEY and SVGAGI. The CDR3 is CASGYRGAGYEQYF. CDR3 in DNA: TGTGCCAGCGGATACAGGGGCGCTGGCTACGAGCAGTACTTC.